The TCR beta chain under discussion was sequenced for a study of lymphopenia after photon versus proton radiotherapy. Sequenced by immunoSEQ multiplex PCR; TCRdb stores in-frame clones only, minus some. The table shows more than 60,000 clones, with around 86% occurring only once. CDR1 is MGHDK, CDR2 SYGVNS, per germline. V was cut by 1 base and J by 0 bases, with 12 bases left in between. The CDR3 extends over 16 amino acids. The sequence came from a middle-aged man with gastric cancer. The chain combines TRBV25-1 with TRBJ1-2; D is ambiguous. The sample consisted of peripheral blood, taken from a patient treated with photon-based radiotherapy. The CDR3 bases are TGTGCCAGCAGTGAATCATCAGATGGAGCTAACTATGGCTACACCTTC. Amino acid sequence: CASSESSDGANYGYTF.